This T cell receptor beta chain was identified during a study of blood T cells in healthy people across ages. Study observations and caveats: Among T cells, TCR beta diversity per million cells dropped roughly linearly as age rose. Strongly correlated with naive T cell percentage was TCR beta diversity.

Healthy Caucasian individuals from Russia aged about 6 to 95 served as donors. There were at least 6 micrograms of total RNA extracted from every sample. A second PCR, run for about 7 to 11 cycles, used a sample-barcoded 5' primer plus a J-beta primer mix. Using its own MiXCR run on the 5' RACE reads, TCRdb lists one record per CDR3 protein. The sample contains 1.2 million to 1.5 million distinct CDR3 sequences, approximately 63% of which appear only once. The table lists this clonotype with many counts. Antigen specificity is unknown. V shed 3 bases and J 3 bases; nucleotides not matched to a gene: 7. In germline, CDR1 is SGHVS, CDR2 FQNEAQ. The CDR3 has 15 amino acids.

The chain recombines TRBV7-8 with TRBJ2-7, with TRBD2 identical over 8 bases. Sequencing was carried out using blood. This TCR derives from a man aged 18 to 35 in good health. The CDR3 nucleotides read TGTGCCAGCAGCTTGCCGGCCGGGACTAGCTACGAGCAGTACTTC. Encoded protein: CASSLPAGTSYEQYF.